This T cell receptor beta chain emerged from a study of T-cell memory formation after mild COVID-19. MiXCR, run by TCRdb on the 5' RACE reads, gives a single entry per CDR3 protein. This sample has about half a million distinct CDR3 sequences, with 15% to 20% found just once. Per germline, CDR1 SGHTA and CDR2 FQGNSA. The CDR3 spans 15 residues. V gave up 5 bases and J gave up 6 bases, with 17 bases separating them. This rearrangement joins TRBV7-2 to TRBJ2-1; D not resolved. The clonotype originates from an adult woman who had mild COVID-19 (a few samples of this study predate the infection). Cell type and time point are not known. Sequencing was performed on PBMCs or a T cell subset sorted from them (not recorded which). The CDR3 here is CASSPRADHANEQFF. DNA for the CDR3: TGTGCCAGCAGCCCTCGGGCGGACCATGCCAATGAGCAGTTCTTC.